This is a list of T cell receptor beta chains from one sample in a study of cytomegalovirus exposure and HLA in healthy donors. Generated by immunoSEQ multiplex PCR, the TCRdb table keeps only in-frame clones and is missing some. The sample consists of about 170,000 clones, over 75% of them appearing once. Input material: PBMCs. Receptor source: a woman in her fifties or sixties in good health and CMV-seropositive. Each CDR3 is given with its conserved first and last residue. A D gene is named only where the DNA matches it firmly. Clone size is not always given. Where it is, it says once, few, many or a class for expanded clones.

.,TRBV9,TRBD2,TRBJ2-7,TGTGCCAGCAGCCGGACTAGCGACAACTACTACGAGCAGTACTTC,CASSRTSDNYYEQYF
.,TRBV7-6,TRBD2,TRBJ2-3,TGTGCCAGCAGCTTAGCGGGAGGGCCCTCGGATACGCAGTATTTT,CASSLAGGPSDTQYF
few,TRBV4-3,.,TRBJ2-6,TGCGCCAGCAGCCAAAGGAGCAGCTCTGGGGCCAACGTCCTGACTTTC,CASSQRSSSGANVLTF
.,TRBV6-1,.,TRBJ2-6,TGTGCCAGCAGTGAGACGCACAGGGCCTACTCTGGGGCCAACGTCCTGACTTTC,CASSETHRAYSGANVLTF
.,TRBV7-2,TRBD2,TRBJ2-2,TGTGCCAGCAGCTTAGAGGGAGGGGTATACACCGGGGAGCTGTTTTTT,CASSLEGGVYTGELFF
.,TRBV4-2,.,TRBJ2-3,TGTGCCAGCAGCCCACAGCTCACAGATACGCAGTATTTT,CASSPQLTDTQYF
.,TRBV2,.,TRBJ1-5,TGTGCCAGCAGGCTTCAAGATCGGAATCAGCCCCAGCATTTT,CASRLQDRNQPQHF
.,TRBV5-1,TRBD1,TRBJ2-7,TGCGCCAGCAGCTTAGGGACAGGGGCGGACGAGCAGTACTTC,CASSLGTGADEQYF
.,TRBV2,TRBD1,TRBJ2-2,TGTGCCAGCAGCGCGACAGGGGACACCGGGGAGCTGTTTTTT,CASSATGDTGELFF
.,TRBV5-1,.,TRBJ2-5,TGCGCCAGCAGCTTTGGACAGCTACAAGAGACCCAGTACTTC,CASSFGQLQETQYF
.,TRBV11-2,TRBD1,TRBJ1-1,TGTGCCAGCAGCGCATTCGGACAGGGAAACACTGAAGCTTTCTTT,CASSAFGQGNTEAFF
few,TRBV6-1,TRBD1,TRBJ1-2,TGTGCCAGCAGACCCGGGACAGGGGGCCACTATGGCTACACCTTC,CASRPGTGGHYGYTF
once,TRBV25-1,.,TRBJ1-1,TGTGCCAGCAGTGGACAGGCTGATACTGAAGCTTTCTTT,CASSGQADTEAFF
.,TRBV6-5,TRBD1,TRBJ2-6,TGTGCCAGCATAGACAGGGCCAGTGGGGCCAACGTCCTGACTTTC,CASIDRASGANVLTF
.,TRBV7-2,TRBD2,TRBJ2-2,TGTGCCAGCCGCACTAGCGGGGGGCCCACCGGGGAGCTGTTTTTT,CASRTSGGPTGELFF
.,TRBV5-5,.,TRBJ1-1,TGTGCCAGCAGCTTAGCCGATCTGAACACTGAAGCTTTCTTT,CASSLADLNTEAFF
.,TRBV7-2,.,TRBJ1-2,TGTGCCAGCAGCTTAGCCTATAACTATGGCTACACCTTC,CASSLAYNYGYTF
.,TRBV7-9,.,TRBJ1-3,TGTGCCAGCAGCAGGGGCTCTGGAAACACCATATATTTT,CASSRGSGNTIYF
.,TRBV11-2,.,TRBJ2-2,TGTGCCAGCAGCTACGGACAGCTTAACACCGGGGAGCTGTTTTTT,CASSYGQLNTGELFF
.,TRBV7-2,.,TRBJ1-1,TGTGCCAGCAGCTTAATGGGGGCACCAGCTTTCTTT,CASSLMGAPAFF
once,TRBV28,.,TRBJ1-2,TGTGCCAGCAGTTTGAGTTATGGCTACACCTTC,CASSLSYGYTF
.,TRBV5-1,TRBD2,TRBJ2-5,TGCGCCAGCAGCTTTAGCGGGGGGGCACTACAGACCCAGTACTTC,CASSFSGGALQTQYF
.,TRBV6-6,.,TRBJ2-3,TGTGCCAGCAGTTACTACAGGGGGGGGACAGATACGCAGTATTTT,CASSYYRGGTDTQYF
.,TRBV30,.,TRBJ1-2,TGTGCCTGGAGGCTTCCCGGAGACTATGGCTACACCTTC,CAWRLPGDYGYTF
.,TRBV7-2,.,TRBJ1-1,TGTGCCAGCAGGAAGAGTGGGAACACTGAAGCTTTCTTT,CASRKSGNTEAFF
.,TRBV28,TRBD1,TRBJ1-5,TGTGCCAGCAGTTCGACAGGGGAGTATCAGCCCCAGCATTTT,CASSSTGEYQPQHF
once,TRBV30,.,TRBJ1-1,TGTGCCTGGAGTTGGAGGGGGGGAACTGAAGCTTTCTTT,CAWSWRGGTEAFF
few,TRBV2,TRBD2,TRBJ2-5,TGTGCCAGCAGTGAAGGGAGCGGGAGTAGAGGTAGAGAGACCCAGTACTTC,CASSEGSGSRGRETQYF
.,TRBV5-1,.,TRBJ2-3,TGCGCCAGCAGCTTAGACACCGCCACAGATACGCAGTATTTT,CASSLDTATDTQYF
few,TRBV5-8,.,TRBJ2-3,TGTGCCAGCAACCGACAGTCAACAGATACGCAGTATTTT,CASNRQSTDTQYF
.,TRBV18,.,TRBJ1-4,TGTGCCAGCTCACCGACAACAACTAATGAAAAACTGTTTTTT,CASSPTTTNEKLFF
.,TRBV19,.,TRBJ1-4,TGTGCCAGTAGGCCCTCTGGGGCGAGTGAAAAACTGTTTTTT,CASRPSGASEKLFF
few,TRBV4-1,.,TRBJ1-1,TGCGCCAGCAGCCAAGGGGCAGTGAACACTGAAGCTTTCTTT,CASSQGAVNTEAFF
.,TRBV5-4,TRBD1,TRBJ2-3,TGTGCCAGCAGCCGGGAGACAGGGGGCGCCACAGATACGCAGTATTTT,CASSRETGGATDTQYF
.,TRBV4-1,.,TRBJ2-3,TGCGCCAGCAGCCAAGACGTTCAGGGGTTAACAGATACGCAGTATTTT,CASSQDVQGLTDTQYF
.,TRBV11-2,.,TRBJ2-5,TGTGCCAGCAGCTTCAGGGGTCCGGAGACCCAGTACTTC,CASSFRGPETQYF
.,TRBV30,TRBD2,TRBJ2-1,TGTGCCTGGAGAGGCGGGGGGGCTAAGTCCTACAATGAGCAGTTCTTC,CAWRGGGAKSYNEQFF
.,TRBV19,.,TRBJ1-5,TGTGCCAGTAGTATTCGGGATAGCAATCAGCCCCAGCATTTT,CASSIRDSNQPQHF